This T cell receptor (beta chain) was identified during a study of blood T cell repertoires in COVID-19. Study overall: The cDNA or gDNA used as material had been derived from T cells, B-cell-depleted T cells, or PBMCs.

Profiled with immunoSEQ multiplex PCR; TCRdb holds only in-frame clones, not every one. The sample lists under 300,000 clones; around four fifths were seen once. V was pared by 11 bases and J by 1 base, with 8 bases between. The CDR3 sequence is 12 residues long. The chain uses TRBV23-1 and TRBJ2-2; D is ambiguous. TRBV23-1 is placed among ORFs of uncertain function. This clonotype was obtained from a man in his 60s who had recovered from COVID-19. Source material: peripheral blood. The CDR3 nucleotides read TGCGCCCGCTGGAGGAACACCGGGGAGCTGTTTTTT. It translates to CARWRNTGELFF.